The 27 T cell receptor beta chains reported below all come from one sample, sequenced in a study of blood T cell repertoires in COVID-19. The assay was immunoSEQ multiplex PCR, and TCRdb's table has in-frame clones only and misses some. There are about 59,000 clones in the sample; about 88% occur only once, and 4.5% to 5.5% lies in the top ten. The sequencing input was peripheral blood. All receptors derive from a man older than 75 in a cohort sampled during active COVID-19.

This clone is a singleton in its sample. The V gene is TRBV30, the J gene TRBJ1-1, with TRBD1 matching over 9 bases. Germline CDR1 reads GTSNPN; CDR2 reads SVGIG (reference sequence). This CDR3 comprises 13 residues. J lost 3 bases, V lost 3 bases, and 2 bases had no gene match. CDR3 residues: CAWRWDRDTEAFF. The CDR3 nucleotides read TGTGCCTGGAGGTGGGACAGGGACACTGAAGCTTTCTTT.

V usage is TRBV10-3 and J usage is TRBJ2-3; TRBD1 matches at 8 bases. The V segment lost 10 bases and the J segment 3 bases; nucleotides outside the gene matches: 9. The CDR3 sequence is 14 residues long. The germline CDR1 and CDR2 sequences are ENHRY and SYGVKD. In nucleotides, the CDR3 is TGTGCCACCCGACAGGGGATGTCAACAGATACGCAGTATTTT. This translates into CATRQGMSTDTQYF.

V is TRBV10-3 and J is TRBJ2-1, with 13 bases matching TRBD2. V lost 4 bases and J lost 2; bases outside the gene matches: 11. The germline V gene has CDR1 ENHRY and CDR2 SYGVKD. This CDR3 is 19 amino acids long. This CDR3 is CAISVGLAGAPSPYNEQFF. The CDR3 DNA reads as TGTGCCATCAGTGTAGGACTAGCGGGAGCCCCATCTCCCTACAATGAGCAGTTCTTC.

This rearrangement joins TRBV30 to TRBJ1-2; 7 bases align to TRBD1. The germline CDR1 and CDR2 sequences are GTSNPN and SVGIG (reference sequence). The CDR3 has 13 residues. V shed 2 bases, J shed 8 bases, and the junction held 8 bases outside the gene matches. CDR3 amino acids: CAWSTYRGTGYTF. The DNA for the CDR3 is TGTGCCTGGAGTACCTACAGGGGAACGGGCTACACCTTC. Using reference TRBV30 and TRBJ1-2 for the parts outside the CDR3, the full variable domain is SQTIHQWPATLVQPVGSPLSLECTVEGTSNPNLYWYRQAAGRGLQLLFYSVGIGQISSEVPQNLSASRPQDRQFILSSKKLLLSDSGFYLCAWSTYRGTGYTFGSGTRLTVV.

The gene calls are TRBV30 and TRBJ2-2, with D possibly matching TRBD1 (6 bases). This CDR3 has 13 residues. CDR1 and CDR2 (germline): GTSNPN, SVGIG (reference sequence). The V gene lost 2 bases and the J gene lost 7 bases, with 11 bases spanning the gap. The CDR3 coding sequence is TGTGCCTGGAGTATACTGGACAGCGGGGAGCTGTTTTTT. It translates to CAWSILDSGELFF.

The chain links TRBV30 to TRBJ1-5; no definite D call. The CDR3 extends over 14 amino acids. Germline values: CDR1 GTSNPN, CDR2 SVGIG (reference sequence). V was cut by 1 base and J by 4 bases, with 11 bases left in between. The CDR3 coding sequence is TGTGCCTGGAGTGGTGGAGGTGGAAATCAGCCCCAGCATTTT. Its translation is CAWSGGGGNQPQHF.

V gene TRBV6-1 combines with J gene TRBJ2-3; 8 nucleotides align to TRBD1. Germline V gene sequence: CDR1 MNHNS, CDR2 SASEGT. This CDR3 comprises 15 residues. Unmatched junction bases numbered 4, after V lost 2 bases and J lost 3 bases. The chain's CDR3 is CASSERTGRTDTQYF. DNA of the CDR3: TGTGCCAGCAGTGAAAGGACAGGGAGAACAGATACGCAGTATTTT.

V and J are TRBV24-1 and TRBJ2-1; 9 bases fit TRBD2. The J segment lost 7 bases and the V segment lost 10 bases, leaving 10 bases of the junction unmatched. Looked up from germline, CDR1 is KGHDR and CDR2 is SFDVKD. This CDR3 has 14 residues. The CDR3 here is CATSPSGTRNEQFF. As DNA, the CDR3 is TGTGCCACAAGTCCTAGCGGGACTAGGAATGAGCAGTTCTTC.

This chain uses TRBV15 with TRBJ2-3; 12 nucleotides agree with TRBD2. The CDR3 runs 19 residues. CDR1 is LNHNV and CDR2 is YYDKDF in the germline V gene (reference sequence). V dropped 4 bases and J dropped 0; count of bases not matched to a gene: 11. CDR3 protein: CATSIGLAGPISSTDTQYF. The CDR3 DNA follows: TGTGCCACCAGCATCGGACTAGCGGGGCCTATATCTAGCACAGATACGCAGTATTTT.

The chain uses TRBV7-9 and TRBJ2-1; 9 bases are a match to TRBD1. The CDR3 covers 16 residues. V dropped 1 base and J dropped 8; count of bases not matched to a gene: 9. Germline CDR1 reads SEHNR; CDR2 reads FQNEAQ (reference sequence). The CDR3 is CASSLEQGASVYEQFF. The CDR3 nucleotides are TGTGCCAGCAGCTTAGAACAGGGGGCGTCGGTCTATGAGCAGTTCTTC.

The chain is built from TRBV6-6 and TRBJ2-7; 10 positions agree with TRBD2. CDR1 MNHNY and CDR2 SVGAGI come from the germline V gene (reference sequence). V was pared by 7 bases and J by 3 bases, with 12 bases of the junction left unmatched. The CDR3 is 16 residues long. CDR3 protein: CASIMDPTSGNYEQYF. CDR3 bases: TGTGCCAGCATTATGGACCCAACTAGCGGGAACTACGAGCAGTACTTC.

The J gene is TRBJ1-4, the V gene TRBV4-3; tentative D call: TRBD1 (5 bases). Germline CDR1 and CDR2: LGHNA and YSLEER. The CDR3 has 15 amino acids. The V and J ends lost 2 bases and 6 bases respectively, with 13 bases between them. CDR3 loop: CASSQLQARDEKLFF. DNA of the CDR3: TGCGCCAGCAGCCAATTACAGGCAAGGGATGAAAAACTGTTTTTT.

V gene TRBV18 combines with J gene TRBJ2-7, with D tentatively TRBD2 (6 bases). The V gene lost 3 bases and the J gene lost 2 bases, with 11 bases spanning the gap. CDR3 size: 14 residues. CDR1 KGHSH and CDR2 LQKENI come from the germline V gene. CDR3 in DNA: TGTGCCAGCTCACCTCCTAGCGTAACCTACGAGCAGTACTTC. It yields the protein CASSPPSVTYEQYF.

The chain links TRBV5-1 to TRBJ2-1; 7 bases match TRBD2. Germline assignment: CDR1 SGHRS and CDR2 YFSETQ. The CDR3 has 16 amino acids. V dropped 0 bases and J dropped 10; count of bases not matched to a gene: 13. The CDR3 region is CASSLVGGGPEGEQFF. Written as DNA, the CDR3 is TGCGCCAGCAGCTTGGTCGGGGGAGGGCCCGAGGGGGAGCAGTTCTTC.

The gene calls are TRBV19 and TRBJ1-5; unclear D gene. V was cut by 6 bases and J by 0 bases, with 9 bases left in between. Germline V gene lookup returns CDR1 LNHDA and CDR2 SQIVND (reference sequence). The CDR3 totals 14 residues. For the CDR3, the DNA is TGTGCCAGTAGCCGACAATTTAGCAATCAGCCCCAGCATTTT. It codes for CASSRQFSNQPQHF.

The chain combines TRBV6-5 with TRBJ2-7; 10 bases are shared with TRBD2. The CDR3 is made up of 15 amino acids. V dropped 7 bases and J dropped 2; count of bases not matched to a gene: 8. The germline V gene has CDR1 MNHEY and CDR2 SVGAGI. CDR3 sequence (DNA): TGTGCCAGCATCCGCCGGACTAGCGGAGCCTACGAGCAGTACTTC. It specifies CASIRRTSGAYEQYF.

V usage is TRBV4-2 and J usage is TRBJ2-7, with TRBD1 matching 8 bases. The CDR3 length is 15 residues. Germline V gives CDR1 LGHNA, CDR2 YNFKEQ. Unmatched junction bases numbered 5, after V lost 1 base and J lost 3 bases. CDR3 bases: TGTGCCAGCAGCCAAGGGGGGACAGGCGGCTACGAGCAGTACTTC. Encoded protein: CASSQGGTGGYEQYF.

The CDR3 spells CASSIGRFSGANVLTF. The CDR3 bases are TGTGCCAGTAGTATTGGGAGATTCTCTGGGGCCAACGTCCTGACTTTC. This chain connects TRBV19 to TRBJ2-6, with D maybe TRBD2 (5 bases). CDR1 and CDR2 from the germline V gene are LNHDA and SQIVND (reference sequence). The CDR3 contains 16 residues. Trimming stripped 3 bases from V and 0 bases from J, with 9 bases between.

The chain employs TRBV21-1 and TRBJ1-2; the table's TRBD1 call for D was not verified on the DNA. TRBV21-1 is a known pseudogene. CDR3 size: 13 residues. The CDR3: CASSKTANYGYTF. CDR3 DNA: TGTGCCAGCAGCAAAACAGCTAACTATGGCTACACCTTC.

In its sample, this clone was seen once. This sequence joins TRBV9 and TRBJ2-7, with D possibly TRBD1 on 6 matching bases. This CDR3 spans 13 amino acids. CDR1 and CDR2 (germline): SGDLS, YYNGEE. The germline V and J ends were trimmed by 0 bases and 3 bases, with 7 bases remaining between them. For the CDR3, the DNA is TGTGCCAGCAGCGTAGAGGGGGACTACGAGCAGTACTTC. Protein: CASSVEGDYEQYF. Supplemented by reference TRBV9 and TRBJ2-7, the full variable domain reads DSGVTQTPKHLITATGQRVTLRCSPRSGDLSVYWYQQSLDQGLQFLIQYYNGEERAKGNILERFSAQQFPDLHSELNLSSLELGDSALYFCASSVEGDYEQYFGPGTRLTVT.

This chain connects TRBV20-1 to TRBJ1-3, with unresolved D. CDR3 length equals 11 residues. Germline V gene sequence: CDR1 DFQATT, CDR2 SNEGSKA (reference sequence). Trimming shortened V by 1 base and J by 9 bases, and 7 bases separated the two germline ends. CDR3 residues: CSARARGTIYF. CDR3 sequence (DNA): TGCAGTGCTAGAGCGCGGGGCACCATATATTTT.

The chain joins TRBV6-6 to TRBJ2-1, with 7 bases matching TRBD1. The CDR3 contains 14 residues. The V gene end was trimmed by 5 bases and the J gene end by 0 bases; junction bases not matched to a gene: 1. The germline gives CDR1 MNHNY, CDR2 SVGAGI (reference sequence). The chain's CDR3 is CASSQGVSYNEQFF. CDR3 DNA: TGTGCCAGCAGTCAGGGGGTCTCCTACAATGAGCAGTTCTTC.

The chain has TRBV5-1 and TRBJ2-2, with TRBD1 identical over 8 bases. The CDR3 has 16 amino acids. Germline values: CDR1 SGHRS, CDR2 YFSETQ. The trim removed 5 bases at V and 4 bases at J, leaving 10 bases unmatched. The CDR3 region has the DNA TGCGCCAGCAGGTCACCGGGACAGGAAAGCACCGGGGAGCTGTTTTTT. This translates into CASRSPGQESTGELFF. Full variable domain (rest looked up from reference TRBV5-1 and TRBJ2-2): KAGVTQTPRYLIKTRGQQVTLSCSPISGHRSVSWYQQTPGQGLQFLFEYFSETQRNKGNFPGRFSGRQFSNSRSEMNVSTLELGDSALYLCASRSPGQESTGELFFGEGSRLTVL.

V and J are TRBV3-1 (or the pseudogene TRBV3-2) and TRBJ2-4; TRBD1 aligns across 9 bases. The V and J ends lost 7 bases and 0 bases, in that order; junction bases with no gene match: 10. CDR1 and CDR2 (germline): LGHDT, YNNKEL (reference sequence). The CDR3 covers 17 residues. CDR3 in amino acids: CASTRTGGGLAKNIQYF. In DNA form, the CDR3 reads TGTGCCAGCACCAGAACAGGGGGCGGATTAGCCAAAAACATTCAGTACTTC.

The chain uses TRBV7-6 and TRBJ2-3, with TRBD2 matching 13 bases. This CDR3 contains 16 residues. V was clipped by 5 bases and J by 2 bases; unmatched bases: 4. Germline CDR1 reads SGHVS; CDR2 reads FNYEAQ. CDR3 sequence (DNA): TGTGCCAGCAGCCCGGGGACTAGCGGGAACACAGATACGCAGTATTTT. It is translated as CASSPGTSGNTDTQYF.

The chain is built from TRBV4-1 and TRBJ1-1, with D hard to call. The CDR3 has 15 amino acids. The germline V and J ends were trimmed by 0 bases and 1 base, with 9 bases remaining between them. Germline CDR1 MGHRA, CDR2 YSYEKL. The CDR3 spells CASSQDPRWNTEAFF. The CDR3, as DNA: TGCGCCAGCAGCCAAGATCCGAGATGGAACACTGAAGCTTTCTTT.

J is TRBJ2-7 and V is TRBV27; 7 nucleotides line up with TRBD1. The length of the CDR3 is 13 residues. Germline assignment: CDR1 MNHEY and CDR2 SMNVEV (reference sequence). With 5 bases clipped from V and 4 bases from J, the junction kept 5 bases outside the gene matches. In DNA, the CDR3 is TGTGCCAGCAGTCCGTACAGGGGTTACGAGCAGTACTTC. This gives the protein CASSPYRGYEQYF.